One and the same sample provided the 28 T cell receptor beta chains below, sequenced in a study of control samples from healthy donors and cancer patients. Using immunoSEQ multiplex PCR, the repertoire was profiled, and TCRdb retains in-frame clones only, with some absent. The sample has roughly 130,000 clones, more than 85% seen once. Sequencing input: blood. The receptors shown here come from a woman under 40 in good health.

The V call is TRBV6-5, the J call TRBJ2-7; D gene unclear. The CDR3 runs to 14 residues. Trimming cost V 7 bases and J 2 bases, with 15 bases left between them. Germline V gene sequence: CDR1 MNHEY, CDR2 SVGAGI. CDR3 DNA sequence: TGTGCCAGCACAGGCGCCGATTTGGCCTACGAGCAGTACTTC. The encoded protein is CASTGADLAYEQYF.

This chain uses TRBV2 with TRBJ2-1; D may be TRBD2 (6 bases). Trimming removed 7 bases from V and 9 bases from J, with 16 bases in between. The germline V gene has CDR1 SNHLY and CDR2 FYNNEI. The length of the CDR3 is 13 residues. The CDR3: CASMWGVAAEQFF. The CDR3 nucleotides are TGTGCCAGCATGTGGGGCGTAGCGGCTGAGCAGTTCTTC.

The rearrangement links TRBV6-5 to TRBJ2-7; D gene uncertain. This CDR3 comprises 12 residues. V lost 6 bases, J lost 3 bases, and 9 bases lay in between. Germline CDR1 MNHEY, CDR2 SVGAGI. The chain's CDR3 is CASSPSYYEQYF. The CDR3 DNA reads as TGTGCCAGCAGCCCATCTTACTACGAGCAGTACTTC.

The V and J genes are TRBV6-5 and TRBJ2-3; 11 nucleotides line up with TRBD2. Germline V lookup: CDR1 MNHEY, CDR2 SVGAGI. The CDR3 contains 15 residues. Losses at the gene ends were 6 bases for V and 3 bases for J; bases not matched to a gene: 5. The CDR3 bases are TGTGCCAGCAGACCTTCTAGCGGGAGGACAGATACGCAGTATTTT. Its protein is CASRPSSGRTDTQYF.

The chain carries TRBV5-8 and TRBJ2-2; 8 bases are shared with TRBD2. The CDR3 runs to 15 residues. The germline V gene encodes CDR1 SGHTS and CDR2 YDEGEE. Unmatched junction bases numbered 12, after V lost 7 bases and J lost 7 bases. This CDR3 reads CASLRGLVRIGELFF. The CDR3 bases are TGTGCCAGCTTGAGGGGACTAGTTCGTATCGGGGAGCTGTTTTTT.

This clone was counted once. This sequence joins TRBV5-4 and TRBJ2-3, with D tentatively TRBD2 (5 bases). CDR3 length: 14 residues. V dropped 5 bases and J dropped 2 bases, with 12 bases sitting between them. The V gene's germline CDR1 is SGHNT and CDR2 YYREEE (reference sequence). The CDR3 DNA is TGTGCCAGCAGTCTCGGGATCTCCACAGATACGCAGTATTTT. This codes for CASSLGISTDTQYF. Supplemented by reference TRBV5-4 and TRBJ2-3, the full variable domain reads ETGVTQSPTHLIKTRGQQVTLRCSSQSGHNTVSWYQQALGQGPQFIFQYYREEENGRGNFPPRFSGLQFPNYSSELNVNALELDDSALYLCASSLGISTDTQYFGPGTRLTVL.

V and J are TRBV5-6 and TRBJ1-4; 11 nucleotides match TRBD1. J gave up 11 bases and V 3 bases, and 6 bases lay outside the gene matches. Germline CDR1 reads SGHDT; CDR2 reads YYEEEE. This CDR3 comprises 14 residues. For the CDR3, the DNA is TGTGCCAGCAGCTCGGGACAGGGGGTCATCAAACTGTTTTTT. Its protein product is CASSSGQGVIKLFF.

The V and J genes are TRBV21-1 and TRBJ2-7; TRBD2 reflects the table's D call only, with no check against the DNA. TRBV21-1 represents a pseudogene. The CDR3 loop spans 11 amino acids. The CDR3, as DNA: TGTGCCAGCAGCTCCGCCTACGAGCAGTACTTC. This translates into CASSSAYEQYF.

V usage is TRBV13 and J usage is TRBJ2-5, with 7 bases that match TRBD2. CDR3 length: 14 residues. CDR1 is PRHDT and CDR2 is FYEKMQ in the germline V gene (reference sequence). V lost 4 bases, J lost 1 base, and 3 bases stayed unmatched. The DNA for the CDR3 is TGTGCCAGCAGCTCATGGGAGGGCCAAGAGACCCAGTACTTC. It specifies CASSSWEGQETQYF.

The chain is built from TRBV19 and TRBJ2-2; D possibly matches TRBD1 or TRBD2 (5 bases each). Germline lookup yields CDR1 LNHDA and CDR2 SQIVND (reference sequence). The CDR3 is made up of 15 amino acids. Trimming removed 4 bases at V and 1 base at J, with 10 bases between. The CDR3 loop is CASSNGTVNTGELFF. CDR3 DNA sequence: TGTGCCAGTAGTAACGGGACGGTGAACACCGGGGAGCTGTTTTTT. Full variable domain (remainder filled in from reference TRBV19 and TRBJ2-2): DGGITQSPKYLFRKEGQNVTLSCEQNLNHDAMYWYRQDPGQGLRLIYYSQIVNDFQKGDIAEGYSVSREKKESFPLTVTSAQKNPTAFYLCASSNGTVNTGELFFGEGSRLTVL.

This chain links TRBV10-3 with TRBJ1-2; tentative D call: TRBD1 (6 bases). CDR1 is ENHRY, CDR2 SYGVKD, per germline. This CDR3 region has 12 residues. V lost 5 bases, J lost 8 bases, and 12 bases lay in between. The CDR3 is CAISPDQGGYTF. In DNA form, the CDR3 reads TGTGCCATCAGTCCCGACCAGGGGGGCTACACCTTC.

The rearrangement uses TRBV15 and TRBJ1-4; 8 bases are a match to TRBD1. The CDR3 covers 16 residues. The V segment lost 0 bases and the J segment 7 bases; nucleotides outside the gene matches: 7. CDR1 is LNHNV and CDR2 is YYDKDF in the germline V gene (reference sequence). CDR3 DNA sequence: TGTGCCACCAGCAGAGACTACGGACAGGGAGGTGAAAAACTGTTTTTT. Translation gives CATSRDYGQGGEKLFF.

This clone was seen more than once but under ten times. The same CDR3 is also encoded by other DNA sequences in this sample. The J gene is TRBJ1-2, the V gene TRBV30; tentative D call: TRBD1 (5 bases). CDR1 and CDR2 (germline): GTSNPN, SVGIG (reference sequence). The V and J ends lost 0 bases and 4 bases respectively, with 6 bases between them. This CDR3 region has 12 residues. The CDR3, as DNA: TGTGCCTGGAGTGTCGGGGGCTATGGCTACACCTTC. It translates to CAWSVGGYGYTF.

This chain uses TRBV5-4 with TRBJ2-7; TRBD1 agrees at 9 bases. The germline gives CDR1 SGHNT, CDR2 YYREEE (reference sequence). V shed 4 bases, J shed 2 bases, and the junction held 4 bases outside the gene matches. The length of the CDR3 is 14 residues. The CDR3 DNA is TGTGCCAGCAGCACAACAGGGGGCCCCTACGAGCAGTACTTC. Translating it yields CASSTTGGPYEQYF. The whole variable domain, remainder taken from reference TRBV5-4 and TRBJ2-7, is ETGVTQSPTHLIKTRGQQVTLRCSSQSGHNTVSWYQQALGQGPQFIFQYYREEENGRGNFPPRFSGLQFPNYSSELNVNALELDDSALYLCASSTTGGPYEQYFGPGTRLTVT.

CDR3 DNA: TGTGCCTGGAGTTGGGGACAGGGCACCCTTATTGGAGCTTTCTTT. Its protein is CAWSWGQGTLIGAFF. The chain joins TRBV30 to TRBJ1-1; 9 bases are a match to TRBD1. CDR1 is GTSNPN and CDR2 is SVGIG in the germline V gene (reference sequence). J was trimmed by 10 bases and V by 2 bases; bases with no gene match: 14. The CDR3 is 15 amino acids.

This clone was seen only once. The rearrangement links TRBV27 to TRBJ2-3; TRBD2 aligns across 9 bases. Trimming removed 6 bases from V and 1 base from J; junction bases left unmatched: 8. In germline, CDR1 is MNHEY, CDR2 SMNVEV (reference sequence). CDR3 length: 16 residues. This CDR3 reads CASRLAGRSGTDTQYF. CDR3 DNA sequence: TGTGCCAGCAGACTAGCGGGCCGTTCTGGCACAGATACGCAGTATTTT.

The rearrangement joins TRBV27 to TRBJ2-1; D remains ambiguous. This CDR3 region has 12 residues. V lost 6 bases to trimming and J lost 7 bases, with 10 bases between them. Germline V gene data show CDR1 as MNHEY and CDR2 as SMNVEV (reference sequence). As DNA, the CDR3 is TGTGCCAGCAGCTTCTTAGGGAATGAGCAGTTCTTC. Protein sequence: CASSFLGNEQFF.

With regard to this clone: Within the sample, other DNA sequences also encode this same CDR3. The chain links TRBV9 to TRBJ2-1, with a weak D call TRBD2 (5 bases). The CDR3 is 14 amino acids. Trimming left V 0 bases short and J 4 bases short, with 8 bases between. Germline-derived CDR1 and CDR2 are SGDLS and YYNGEE. This chain's CDR3 is CASSVGLAYNEQFF. In nucleotides, the CDR3 is TGTGCCAGCAGCGTAGGCCTAGCATACAATGAGCAGTTCTTC. Together with reference TRBV9 and TRBJ2-1, the CDR3 gives the full variable domain: DSGVTQTPKHLITATGQRVTLRCSPRSGDLSVYWYQQSLDQGLQFLIQYYNGEERAKGNILERFSAQQFPDLHSELNLSSLELGDSALYFCASSVGLAYNEQFFGPGTRLTVL.

V is TRBV16 and J is TRBJ2-7, with D unclear. This CDR3 is built from 15 residues. From germline, CDR1 is KGHSY and CDR2 FQNENV. The V end lost 0 bases, the J end lost 1 base, and 10 bases lay between the germline ends. The CDR3 spells CASSQSIEASYEQYF. For the CDR3, the DNA is TGTGCCAGCAGCCAATCGATTGAGGCATCCTACGAGCAGTACTTC.

This chain's CDR3 is CAISDWAGGDEKLFF. Here the CDR3 DNA reads TGTGCCATCAGTGACTGGGCAGGGGGCGATGAAAAACTGTTTTTT. The chain couples TRBV10-3 to TRBJ1-4; TRBD1 matches 8 bases. CDR1 and CDR2 from the germline V gene are ENHRY and SYGVKD. V was pared by 3 bases and J by 6 bases, with 6 bases of the junction left unmatched. The CDR3 runs 15 residues.

This clone was detected once. The chain joins TRBV5-5 to TRBJ2-1, with TRBD2 matching 12 bases. Germline V lookup: CDR1 SGHKS, CDR2 YYEKEE (reference sequence). There are 16 residues in the CDR3. J was trimmed by 2 bases and V by 2 bases; bases with no gene match: 2. The CDR3 loop is CASSFGLAGTYNEQFF. CDR3 bases: TGTGCCAGCAGCTTCGGACTAGCGGGGACCTACAATGAGCAGTTCTTC.

The V call is TRBV23-1, the J call TRBJ1-5; a weak D match, TRBD1 (5 bases). TRBV23-1 is assigned to the ORF class and has an uncertain function. The CDR3 covers 13 residues. V lost 3 bases and J lost 5, with 8 bases in between. CDR3 bases: TGCGCCAGCAGTCACAGGGTCGATCAGCCCCAGCATTTT. This translates into CASSHRVDQPQHF.

This clone was detected once. The chain couples TRBV11-2 to TRBJ2-7; 13 nucleotides line up with TRBD2. Trimming removed 4 bases from V and 2 bases from J; junction bases left unmatched: 2. The CDR3 runs to 15 residues. The germline gives CDR1 SGHAT, CDR2 FQNNGV. Here the CDR3 reads CASSWGTSGAYEQYF. CDR3 sequence (DNA): TGTGCCAGCAGCTGGGGGACTAGCGGGGCCTACGAGCAGTACTTC.

This chain links TRBV6-4 with TRBJ1-1; weak D call: TRBD1 (5 bases). Germline CDR1 is MRHNA and CDR2 is SNTAGT. CDR3 length: 13 residues. V shed 5 bases and J shed 4 bases, with 11 bases lying between them. Written as DNA, the CDR3 is TGTGCCAGCAGTACCTCAGGGCGCACTGAAGCTTTCTTT. This translates into CASSTSGRTEAFF.

The chain employs TRBV28 and TRBJ1-2, with TRBD1 matching 7 bases. The V and J ends lost 3 bases and 3 bases, in that order; junction bases with no gene match: 7. The germline CDR1 and CDR2 sequences are MDHEN and SYDVKM. The CDR3 extends over 15 amino acids. In DNA, the CDR3 is TGTGCCAGCAGTTTCTGGCAGGGGGTGTACTATGGCTACACCTTC. Its protein product is CASSFWQGVYYGYTF.

The V gene is TRBV3-1 (or the pseudogene TRBV3-2), the J gene TRBJ1-2; D uncertain. This CDR3 is 11 amino acids long. Trimming removed 5 bases at V and 8 bases at J, with 9 bases between. From germline, CDR1 is LGHDT and CDR2 YNNKEL (reference sequence). CDR3 sequence (DNA): TGTGCCAGCAGCGACGACTTGGGCTACACCTTC. It is translated as CASSDDLGYTF.

V and J are TRBV5-1 and TRBJ1-1; D ambiguous. Germline assignment: CDR1 SGHRS and CDR2 YFSETQ. The V end was cut by 6 bases, the J end by 0 bases, with 12 bases between. The CDR3 is 14 residues long. The CDR3 loop reads CASTPNSMNTEAFF. CDR3 in DNA: TGCGCCAGCACCCCAAACAGCATGAACACTGAAGCTTTCTTT.

The CDR3: CASSIGRVGYEQYF. DNA of the CDR3: TGTGCCAGTAGTATAGGAAGGGTTGGATACGAGCAGTACTTC. The gene calls are TRBV19 and TRBJ2-7, with unresolved D. Deletions cut 1 base from V and 4 bases from J, with 11 bases between. The germline V gene has CDR1 LNHDA and CDR2 SQIVND (reference sequence). CDR3 size: 14 residues.